The rows below give T cell receptor beta chains drawn from one sample of a study of blood T cells in healthy people across ages. TCRdb recomputed calls from the 5' RACE reads with MiXCR, one row per CDR3 protein. The table has under 1 million distinct CDR3 sequences, under 45% seen once; the top ten hold nearly 20%. What was sequenced was blood. These receptors all stem from a man aged 55 to 69 in good health. Each CDR3 is given without its conserved first and last residue.

j_call v_call cdr3_aa
TRBJ2-7 TRBV20-1 SARPDRGFYEQY
TRBJ2-1 TRBV11-3 ASSFRQQNEQF
TRBJ2-5 TRBV3-1 ASSQVSPGTAGTQY
TRBJ2-5 TRBV4-1 ASRPAGTPQETQY
TRBJ2-2 TRBV20-1 SAMSSTTGFTGELF
TRBJ1-6 TRBV5-5 ASSTGNNNSPLH
TRBJ2-2 TRBV7-2 ASTRQGPGWINTGELF
TRBJ2-7 TRBV5-1 ASSPGTGGVEQY
TRBJ2-1 TRBV12-3/TRBV12-4 ASSLKASSYNEQF
TRBJ2-2 TRBV2 ASSPLAGELF
TRBJ2-7 TRBV30 AWSVKGGYEQY
TRBJ1-1 TRBV29-1 SVDRGGTFTEAF
TRBJ2-1 TRBV6-6 ASSSSVSKQF
TRBJ2-2 TRBV18 ASSLNSGKANTGELF
TRBJ2-1 TRBV28 ASSISRTSGGPYNEQF
TRBJ2-3 TRBV5-1 ASSPPLQAFSSTDTQY
TRBJ2-3 TRBV15 ATSTTIGGDTQY
TRBJ2-7 TRBV10-3 AIFDDRGGDYEQY
TRBJ1-2 TRBV6-2/TRBV6-3 ASSYADRGNYGYT
TRBJ2-5 TRBV2 ASSIKPETQY
TRBJ2-1 TRBV20-1 SSLRGNSYNEQF
TRBJ1-1 TRBV12-3/TRBV12-4 ASSLARTHTEAF
TRBJ1-2 TRBV20-1 SAATLGPGRGYGYT
TRBJ1-2 TRBV15 ATSRVGTGYGYT
TRBJ2-6 TRBV3-1 ASRGQGYGANVLT
TRBJ2-3 TRBV28 ASSSGKATQY
TRBJ2-1 TRBV5-1 ASHPGLNSYNEQF
TRBJ2-5 TRBV4-2 ASSQEGLGGAEETQY
TRBJ2-5 TRBV12-5 ASAPSGGGETQY
TRBJ2-1 TRBV27 ASSQGGPGQGYNEQF
TRBJ2-5 TRBV5-1 ASTVVSGGGETQY